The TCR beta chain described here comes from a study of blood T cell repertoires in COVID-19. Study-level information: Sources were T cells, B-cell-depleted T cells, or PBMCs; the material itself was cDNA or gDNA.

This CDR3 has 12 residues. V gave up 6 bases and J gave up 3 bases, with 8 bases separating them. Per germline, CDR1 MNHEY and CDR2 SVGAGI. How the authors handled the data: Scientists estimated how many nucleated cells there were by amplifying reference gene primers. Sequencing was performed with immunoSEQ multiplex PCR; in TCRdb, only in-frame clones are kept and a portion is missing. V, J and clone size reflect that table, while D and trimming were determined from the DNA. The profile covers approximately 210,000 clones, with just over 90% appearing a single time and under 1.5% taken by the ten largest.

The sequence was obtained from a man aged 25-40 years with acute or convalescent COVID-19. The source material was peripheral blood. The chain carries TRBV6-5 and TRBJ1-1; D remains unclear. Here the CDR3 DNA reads TGTGCCAGCAGGCCTACCCACACTGAAGCTTTCTTT. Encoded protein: CASRPTHTEAFF.